The clone carrying this TCR beta chain was detected only a few times. Original processing notes: Scientists estimated how many nucleated cells there were by amplifying reference gene primers. Generated by immunoSEQ multiplex PCR, the TCRdb table keeps only in-frame clones and is missing some. V and J calls and clone size are given by that table; D and trimming were obtained from the DNA. The repertoire holds hundreds of thousands of clones, with 65% to 90% as singletons. Participant-given clinical history determined each cohort assignment. The entry originates in a study of blood T cell repertoires in COVID-19. Study-level information: PBMCs, B-cell-depleted T cells, or T cells provided the cDNA or gDNA that made up the material.

The CDR3 contains 15 residues. Per the germline V gene, CDR1 is SGHTA and CDR2 is FQGNSA. J lost 4 bases, V lost 1 base, and 3 bases had no gene match. The rearrangement uses TRBV7-2 and TRBJ2-1; TRBD2 matches 8 bases. Sequencing used PBMCs or T cells enriched from blood (not recorded which). The TCR sequence derives from a woman aged 40 to 49 with acute COVID-19. CDR3 loop: CASSLEAGEYNEQFF. DNA of the CDR3: TGTGCCAGCAGCTTAGAAGCGGGAGAATACAATGAGCAGTTCTTC.